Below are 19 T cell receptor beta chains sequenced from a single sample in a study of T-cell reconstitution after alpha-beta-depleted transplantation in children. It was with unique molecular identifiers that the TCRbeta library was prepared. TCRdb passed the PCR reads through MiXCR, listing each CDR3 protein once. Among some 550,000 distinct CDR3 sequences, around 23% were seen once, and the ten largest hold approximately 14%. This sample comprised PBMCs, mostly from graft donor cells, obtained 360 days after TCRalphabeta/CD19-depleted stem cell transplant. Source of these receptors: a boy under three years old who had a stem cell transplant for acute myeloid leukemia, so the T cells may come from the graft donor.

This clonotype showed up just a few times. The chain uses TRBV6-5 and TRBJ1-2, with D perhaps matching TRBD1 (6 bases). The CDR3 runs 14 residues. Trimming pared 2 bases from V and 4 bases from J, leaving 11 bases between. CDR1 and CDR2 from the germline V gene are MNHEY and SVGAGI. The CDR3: CASSYGKGGYGYTF. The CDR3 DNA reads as TGTGCCAGCAGTTACGGAAAGGGGGGCTATGGCTACACCTTC.

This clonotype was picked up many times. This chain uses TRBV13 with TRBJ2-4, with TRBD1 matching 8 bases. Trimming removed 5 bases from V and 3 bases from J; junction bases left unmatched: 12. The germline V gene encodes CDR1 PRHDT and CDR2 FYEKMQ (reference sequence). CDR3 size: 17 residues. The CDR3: CASSLRVTGDGKNIQYF. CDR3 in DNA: TGTGCCAGCAGCCTCAGAGTGACAGGGGATGGCAAAAACATTCAGTACTTC.

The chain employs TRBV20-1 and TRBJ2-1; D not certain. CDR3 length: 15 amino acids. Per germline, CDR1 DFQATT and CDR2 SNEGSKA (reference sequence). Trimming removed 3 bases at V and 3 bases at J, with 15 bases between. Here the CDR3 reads CSARSPAKDYNEQFF. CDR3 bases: TGCAGTGCTAGGAGCCCAGCCAAGGACTACAATGAGCAGTTCTTC.

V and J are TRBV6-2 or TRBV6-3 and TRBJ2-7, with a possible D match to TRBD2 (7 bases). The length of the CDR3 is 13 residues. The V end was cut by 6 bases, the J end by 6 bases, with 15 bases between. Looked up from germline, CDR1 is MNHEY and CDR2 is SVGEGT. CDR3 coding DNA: TGTGCCAGCAGCCCCAGGGGAGGGACCGAGCAGTACTTC. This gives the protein CASSPRGGTEQYF.

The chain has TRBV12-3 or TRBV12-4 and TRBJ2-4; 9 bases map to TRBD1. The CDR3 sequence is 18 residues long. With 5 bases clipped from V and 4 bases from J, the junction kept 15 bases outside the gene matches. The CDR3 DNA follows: TGTGCCAGCAGTCCGATTATCTATATTGGACAGGGGAAAAACATTCAGTACTTC. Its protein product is CASSPIIYIGQGKNIQYF.

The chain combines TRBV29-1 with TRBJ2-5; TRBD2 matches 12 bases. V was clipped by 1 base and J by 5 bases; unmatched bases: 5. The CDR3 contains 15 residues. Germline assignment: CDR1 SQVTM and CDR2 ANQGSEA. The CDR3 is CSVEASGGARETQYF. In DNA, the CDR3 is TGCAGCGTTGAAGCTAGCGGGGGGGCCCGGGAGACCCAGTACTTC.

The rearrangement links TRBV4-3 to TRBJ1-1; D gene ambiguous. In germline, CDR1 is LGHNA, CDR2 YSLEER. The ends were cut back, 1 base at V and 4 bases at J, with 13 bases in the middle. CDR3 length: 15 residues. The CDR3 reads CASSQGPGVGTEAFF. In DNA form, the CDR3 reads TGCGCCAGCAGCCAAGGCCCCGGGGTGGGCACTGAAGCTTTCTTT.

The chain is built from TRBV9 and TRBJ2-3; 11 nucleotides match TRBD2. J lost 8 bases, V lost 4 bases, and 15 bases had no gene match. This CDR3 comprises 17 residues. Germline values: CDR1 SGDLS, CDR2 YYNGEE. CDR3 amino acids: CASSPRGTSGGLGTQYF. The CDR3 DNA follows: TGTGCCAGCAGCCCTAGAGGCACTAGCGGGGGCCTAGGTACGCAGTATTTT. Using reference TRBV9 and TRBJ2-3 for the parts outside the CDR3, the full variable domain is DSGVTQTPKHLITATGQRVTLRCSPRSGDLSVYWYQQSLDQGLQFLIQYYNGEERAKGNILERFSAQQFPDLHSELNLSSLELGDSALYFCASSPRGTSGGLGTQYFGPGTRLTVL.

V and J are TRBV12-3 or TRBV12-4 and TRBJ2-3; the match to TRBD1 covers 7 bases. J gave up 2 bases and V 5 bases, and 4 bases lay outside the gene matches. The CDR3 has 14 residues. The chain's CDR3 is CASSQTGLTDTQYF. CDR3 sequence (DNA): TGTGCCAGCAGTCAGACAGGGCTCACAGATACGCAGTATTTT.

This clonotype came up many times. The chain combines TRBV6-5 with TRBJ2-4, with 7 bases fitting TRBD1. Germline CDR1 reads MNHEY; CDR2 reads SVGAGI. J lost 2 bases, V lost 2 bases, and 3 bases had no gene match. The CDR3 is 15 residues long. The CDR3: CASSYPQGTKNIQYF. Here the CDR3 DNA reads TGTGCCAGCAGTTACCCACAGGGGACCAAAAACATTCAGTACTTC.

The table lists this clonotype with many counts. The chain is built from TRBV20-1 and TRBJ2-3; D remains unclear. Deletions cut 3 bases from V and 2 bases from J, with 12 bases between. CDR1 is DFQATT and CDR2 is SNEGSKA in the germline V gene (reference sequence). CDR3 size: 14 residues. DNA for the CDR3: TGCAGTGCTAGTGCCCGGCCTTCCACAGATACGCAGTATTTT. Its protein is CSASARPSTDTQYF.

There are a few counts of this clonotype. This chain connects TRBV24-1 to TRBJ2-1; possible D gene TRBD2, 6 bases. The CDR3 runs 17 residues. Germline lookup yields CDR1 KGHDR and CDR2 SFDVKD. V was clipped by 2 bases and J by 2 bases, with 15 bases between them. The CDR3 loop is CATSDYGVGGAYNEQFF. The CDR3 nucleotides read TGTGCCACCAGTGATTACGGTGTGGGCGGGGCCTACAATGAGCAGTTCTTC.

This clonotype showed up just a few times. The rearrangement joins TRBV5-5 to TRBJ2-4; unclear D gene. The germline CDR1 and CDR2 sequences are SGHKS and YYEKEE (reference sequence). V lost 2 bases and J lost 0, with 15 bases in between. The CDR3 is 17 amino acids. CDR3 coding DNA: TGTGCCAGCAGCTTAGAAATTGCGGTCCTAGCCAAAAACATTCAGTACTTC. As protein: CASSLEIAVLAKNIQYF.

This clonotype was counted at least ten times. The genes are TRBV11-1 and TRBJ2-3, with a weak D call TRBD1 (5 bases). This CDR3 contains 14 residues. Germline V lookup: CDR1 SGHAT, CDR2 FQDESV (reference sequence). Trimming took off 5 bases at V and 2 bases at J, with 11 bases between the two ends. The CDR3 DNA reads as TGTGCCAGCAGCGGAAGGGGTTACACAGATACGCAGTATTTT. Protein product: CASSGRGYTDTQYF.

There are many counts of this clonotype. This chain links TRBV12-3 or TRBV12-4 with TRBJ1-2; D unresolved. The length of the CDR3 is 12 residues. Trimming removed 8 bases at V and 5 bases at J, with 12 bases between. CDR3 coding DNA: TGTGCCAGCGGGAGGACCGTATATGGCTACACCTTC. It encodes CASGRTVYGYTF.

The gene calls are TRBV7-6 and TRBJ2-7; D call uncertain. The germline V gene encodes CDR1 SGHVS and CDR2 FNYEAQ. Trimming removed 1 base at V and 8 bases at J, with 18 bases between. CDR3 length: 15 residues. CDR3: CASSLDDSLKRKQYF. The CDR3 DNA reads TGTGCCAGCAGCTTAGATGACTCCTTAAAAAGGAAGCAGTACTTC.

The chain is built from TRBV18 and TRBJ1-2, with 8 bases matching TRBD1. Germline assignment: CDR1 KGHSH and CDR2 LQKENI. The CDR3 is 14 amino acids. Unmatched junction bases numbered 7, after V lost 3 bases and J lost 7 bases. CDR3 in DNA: TGTGCCAGCTCACCCACGACAGGGGAGGTTGGCTACACCTTC. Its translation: CASSPTTGEVGYTF.

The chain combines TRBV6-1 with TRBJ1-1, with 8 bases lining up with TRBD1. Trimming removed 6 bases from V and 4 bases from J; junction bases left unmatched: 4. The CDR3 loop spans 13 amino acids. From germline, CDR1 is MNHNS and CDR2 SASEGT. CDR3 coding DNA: TGTGCCAGCAGATCCACAGGGGGCACTGAAGCTTTCTTT. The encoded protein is CASRSTGGTEAFF.

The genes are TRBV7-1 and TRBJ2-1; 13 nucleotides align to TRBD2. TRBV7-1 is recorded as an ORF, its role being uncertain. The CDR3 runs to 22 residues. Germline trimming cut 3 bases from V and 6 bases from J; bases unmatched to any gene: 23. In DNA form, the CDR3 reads TGTGCCAGCAGCTCGCCATATAAGCCGACTAGCGGGGGGTTTTCTTCTAGCAATGAGCAGTTCTTC. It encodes CASSSPYKPTSGGFSSSNEQFF.